Below are 15 T cell receptor beta chains sequenced from a single sample in a study of blood T cell dynamics during melanoma immunotherapy. Noted time point: week 3, after first cycle of checkpoint inhibitor. TCRdb keeps only in-frame clones here, not all; method: immunoSEQ multiplex PCR. The repertoire holds approximately 14,000 clones, about 90% seen once, with about 0.85% in the top ten. This sample comprised blood, obtained from a patient treated with checkpoint blockade. These receptors were obtained from a human donor with melanoma.

V gene TRBV19 combines with J gene TRBJ2-2; tentative D call: TRBD1 (5 bases). V dropped 11 bases and J dropped 3 bases, with 13 bases sitting between them. Germline V gives CDR1 LNHDA, CDR2 SQIVND (reference sequence). CDR3 length: 13 amino acids. The CDR3, as DNA: TGTGCCCAGGGTTTGGTTTACACCGGGGAGCTGTTTTTT. This translates into CAQGLVYTGELFF.

The chain carries TRBV27 and TRBJ2-5; TRBD2 agrees at 7 bases. The junction had 5 bases not matched to a gene; V was cut back by 0 bases and J by 7 bases. This CDR3 has 14 residues. The germline V gene has CDR1 MNHEY and CDR2 SMNVEV (reference sequence). The CDR3 nucleotides are TGTGCCAGCAGTTTATCGCCTGGGAGGGGGACCCAGTACTTC. It yields the protein CASSLSPGRGTQYF.

The sample holds one count of this clone. This chain uses TRBV6-1 with TRBJ2-1; weak D call: TRBD1 (6 bases). The V and J ends lost 4 bases and 7 bases respectively, with 11 bases between them. This CDR3 region has 13 residues. Germline loops: CDR1 MNHNS, CDR2 SASEGT. CDR3 DNA: TGTGCCAGCAGTGTACTCAGGGGTAATGAGCAGTTCTTC. Translating it yields CASSVLRGNEQFF.

The chain has TRBV18 and TRBJ1-6; D uncertain. The V gene lost 8 bases and the J gene lost 4 bases, with 15 bases spanning the gap. CDR1 and CDR2 (germline): KGHSH, LQKENI. This CDR3 comprises 15 residues. CDR3 protein: CASTGRQAYNSPLHF. The CDR3, as DNA: TGTGCCAGCACCGGGCGTCAGGCTTATAATTCACCCCTCCACTTT.

The J gene is TRBJ1-1, the V gene TRBV28; D remains ambiguous. V shed 6 bases and J shed 2 bases, with 4 bases lying between them. This CDR3 is 11 amino acids long. From germline, CDR1 is MDHEN and CDR2 SYDVKM. The chain's CDR3 is CASRVNTEAFF. DNA for the CDR3: TGTGCCAGCAGGGTAAACACTGAAGCTTTCTTT.

This clone was counted a single time. The chain is built from TRBV28 and TRBJ1-6; D possibly corresponds to TRBD1 (5 bases). The CDR3 covers 15 residues. V was pared by 5 bases and J by 0 bases, with 8 bases between. Germline-derived CDR1 and CDR2 are MDHEN and SYDVKM. Written as DNA, the CDR3 is TGTGCCAGCAGTGGGACCAGCTCCTATAATTCACCCCTCCACTTT. Protein: CASSGTSSYNSPLHF.

This rearrangement joins TRBV5-1 to TRBJ2-7, with 7 bases lining up with TRBD1. CDR3 length: 15 residues. The germline V gene has CDR1 SGHRS and CDR2 YFSETQ. The junction had 9 bases not matched to a gene; V was cut back by 4 bases and J by 2 bases. CDR3 region: CASSPGGQGAYEQYF. CDR3 DNA: TGCGCCAGCAGCCCGGGCGGTCAGGGGGCCTACGAGCAGTACTTC.

This sequence joins TRBV11-2 and TRBJ2-7; the D is unclear. The length of the CDR3 is 14 residues. Germline lookup yields CDR1 SGHAT and CDR2 FQNNGV. V was clipped by 5 bases and J by 3 bases, with 14 bases between them. CDR3 amino acids: CASSPAAASYEQYF. The CDR3 DNA reads TGTGCCAGCAGCCCCGCAGCCGCCAGCTACGAGCAGTACTTC.

CDR3 DNA: TGTGCCAGCAGCAAAGGAAGAACCACTGAAGCTTTCTTT. It yields the protein CASSKGRTTEAFF. This chain joins TRBV7-2 and TRBJ1-1; D gene uncertain. V was pared by 5 bases and J by 4 bases, with 11 bases between. This CDR3 comprises 13 residues. Germline V gives CDR1 SGHTA, CDR2 FQGNSA. Full variable domain (outside the CDR3, taken from reference TRBV7-2 and TRBJ1-1): GAGVSQSPSNKVTEKGKDVELRCDPISGHTALYWYRQSLGQGLEFLIYFQGNSAPDKSGLPSDRFSAERTGGSVSTLTIQRTQQEDSAVYLCASSKGRTTEAFFGQGTRLTVV.

The V and J genes are TRBV2 and TRBJ1-1; D is undetermined. The CDR3 length is 13 residues. With 5 bases removed from V and 10 bases from J, the gap between germline ends came to 17 bases. Germline CDR1 and CDR2: SNHLY and FYNNEI. CDR3 DNA sequence: TGTGCCAGCAGTCCTACAGCTTTGATCGGAGCTTTCTTT. This gives the protein CASSPTALIGAFF.

The CDR3 here is CATSRAQTGAGNTIYF. CDR3 nucleotide sequence: TGTGCCACCAGCAGAGCTCAAACAGGGGCTGGAAACACCATATATTTT. V is TRBV15 and J is TRBJ1-3, with 7 bases lining up with TRBD1. The CDR3 length is 16 residues. Germline trimming cut 1 base from V and 2 bases from J; bases unmatched to any gene: 5. CDR1 and CDR2 from the germline V gene are LNHNV and YYDKDF (reference sequence).

This clone was detected only a few times. CDR3 DNA: TGTGCCAGCAGGCCCCAGGCGTCACTCTATGGCTACACCTTC. Residues: CASRPQASLYGYTF. J is TRBJ1-2 and V is TRBV11-2; the D is unclear. The germline V gene has CDR1 SGHAT and CDR2 FQNNGV. Trimming removed 6 bases from V and 4 bases from J, with 15 bases in between. CDR3 length equals 14 residues.

The V gene is TRBV5-4, the J gene TRBJ2-5, with 8 bases matching TRBD1. Germline values: CDR1 SGHNT, CDR2 YYREEE (reference sequence). V was clipped by 1 base and J by 5 bases; unmatched bases: 4. There are 14 residues in the CDR3. The CDR3 spells CASSLPGGAETQYF. CDR3 bases: TGTGCCAGCAGCTTGCCAGGGGGCGCGGAGACCCAGTACTTC.

The chain uses TRBV28 and TRBJ2-7; TRBD2 matches at 11 bases. The V gene's germline CDR1 is MDHEN and CDR2 SYDVKM. This CDR3 is built from 16 residues. The V and J ends lost 6 bases and 8 bases, in that order; junction bases with no gene match: 15. CDR3 amino acids: CASSYPSTLAGAKQYF. The CDR3 bases are TGTGCCAGCAGCTACCCCTCCACACTAGCGGGAGCGAAGCAGTACTTC.

The CDR3 DNA follows: TGTGCCCTCTCGACTTCAGGCGAGCAGTACTTC. Residues: CALSTSGEQYF. The chain employs TRBV28 and TRBJ2-7; D remains ambiguous. The germline V gene encodes CDR1 MDHEN and CDR2 SYDVKM. The CDR3 totals 11 residues. With 11 bases removed from V and 6 bases from J, the gap between germline ends came to 14 bases.